This passage covers 12 T cell receptor beta chains from one sample sequenced in a study of CD8+CD57+ T cells in acquired aplastic anemia. Investigators profiled TCR beta VDJ and CDR3 from genomic DNA template. TCRdb re-called the reads through MiXCR, storing one row per CDR3 protein. This repertoire shows 200,000 to 250,000 distinct CDR3 sequences, 65% found once; its top ten account for roughly three fifths. Previously, flow cytometry had revealed CD8+CD57+ cell expansion in the patients chosen for sequencing. The sequencing sample was made of sorted CD4+, CD8+, or CD8+CD57+ T cells (not recorded which) from PBMCs. These receptors were collected from a human donor with aplastic anemia.

The V gene is TRBV20-1, the J gene TRBJ2-5, with 11 positions matching TRBD2. CDR1 and CDR2 from the germline V gene are DFQATT and SNEGSKA (reference sequence). The trim removed 2 bases at V and 3 bases at J, leaving 2 bases unmatched. This CDR3 is built from 14 residues. Here the CDR3 reads CSARPLAGEETQYF. The CDR3 DNA is TGCAGTGCTAGACCACTAGCGGGGGAAGAGACCCAGTACTTC.

This clonotype occurred once. The chain uses TRBV4-3 and TRBJ2-6; D is perhaps TRBD1 or TRBD2 (5 bases each). This CDR3 has 16 amino acids. Trimming removed 0 bases from V and 2 bases from J, with 8 bases in between. Germline V lookup: CDR1 LGHNA, CDR2 YSLEER. The CDR3 DNA is TGCGCCAGCAGCCAAGAAGGGACGCCTGGGGCCAACGTCCTGACTTTC. Protein: CASSQEGTPGANVLTF.

The V gene is TRBV5-1, the J gene TRBJ2-3; tentatively, D is TRBD1 (5 bases). The CDR3 contains 15 residues. Germline loops: CDR1 SGHRS, CDR2 YFSETQ. The V end was cut by 0 bases, the J end by 4 bases, with 12 bases between. The CDR3 spells CASSLGGRAPDTQYF. In DNA form, the CDR3 reads TGCGCCAGCAGCTTGGGAGGCAGGGCCCCAGATACGCAGTATTTT.

This sequence joins TRBV15 and TRBJ1-2, with D tentatively TRBD1 (6 bases). Trimming cost V 0 bases and J 3 bases, with 11 bases left between them. Germline V gene lookup returns CDR1 LNHNV and CDR2 YYDKDF (reference sequence). This CDR3 comprises 15 residues. The CDR3 DNA reads TGTGCCACCAGCAGAGAGGGTCCAGGGGACTATGGCTACACCTTC. It specifies CATSREGPGDYGYTF.

The gene calls are TRBV6-1 and TRBJ2-7; D gene uncertain. V shed 7 bases and J shed 6 bases, with 10 bases lying between them. CDR1 and CDR2 from the germline V gene are MNHNS and SASEGT. This CDR3 spans 11 amino acids. In nucleotides, the CDR3 is TGTGCCAGCAAGAAAGGATTCGAGCAGTACTTC. Its protein product is CASKKGFEQYF.

This clonotype has only a few counts. The chain employs TRBV4-3 and TRBJ2-7; TRBD2 matches at 7 bases. V lost 3 bases and J lost 6; bases outside the gene matches: 8. The CDR3 sequence is 14 residues long. Germline CDR1 is LGHNA and CDR2 is YSLEER. The DNA for the CDR3 is TGCGCCAGCAGCCAGTCCCGGGACTACCCCGAGCAGTACTTC. Residues: CASSQSRDYPEQYF.

Comments on this clonotype: The germline gene is not matched at one end of the junction; a read error may be the cause. The chain combines TRBV7-9 with TRBJ1-1, with TRBD1 identical over 8 bases. Germline loops: CDR1 SEHNR, CDR2 FQNEAQ (reference sequence). This CDR3 is built from 13 residues. CDR3 sequence reads: CASRRTGNAEAFF. CDR3 bases: TGTGCCAGCAGAAGGACAGGGAACGCTGAAGCTTTCTTT.

In DNA, the CDR3 is TGCAGCGCCTCGGAGGGGGGGGCCTACGAGCAGTACTTC. It is translated as CSASEGGAYEQYF. The chain has TRBV29-1 and TRBJ2-7, with D possibly being TRBD2 (7 bases). Trimming left V 7 bases short and J 2 bases short, with 15 bases between. Looked up from germline, CDR1 is SQVTM and CDR2 is ANQGSEA. The CDR3 sequence is 13 residues long.

Details on this clonotype: Mismatch with germline at one junction end may stem from a read error. The V gene is TRBV11-2, the J gene TRBJ2-5; 8 nucleotides match TRBD2. This CDR3 contains 15 residues. Germline CDR1 SGHAT, CDR2 FQNNGV. CDR3 in amino acids: CASSPRGGRIETQYF. The CDR3 DNA sequence: TGCGCCAGCAGCCCACGCGGGGGGCGCATAGAGACCCAGTACTTC.

The chain carries TRBV5-1 and TRBJ2-1; D may correspond to TRBD1 or TRBD2 (5 bases each). Deletions cut 0 bases from V and 2 bases from J, with 12 bases between. The germline V gene encodes CDR1 SGHRS and CDR2 YFSETQ. There are 16 residues in the CDR3. CDR3 sequence (DNA): TGCGCCAGCAGCTTGGGAGGGACCTCTCCCTACAATGAGCAGTTCTTC. It codes for CASSLGGTSPYNEQFF.

Of note for this clonotype: One end of the junction does not line up with germline, which may come from a read error. The genes are TRBV7-8 and TRBJ1-3; D perhaps matches TRBD1 (5 bases). Germline values: CDR1 SGHVS, CDR2 FQNEAQ. The CDR3 length is 17 residues. The CDR3 reads CACSLVRGRGSGNTIYF. As DNA, the CDR3 is TGTGCCTGCAGCTTAGTCCGGGGCCGGGGCTCTGGAAACACCATATATTTT.

This clonotype was detected a few times. This chain links TRBV10-3 with TRBJ2-1, with D tentatively TRBD2 (5 bases). V was pared by 8 bases and J by 4 bases, with 12 bases between. CDR3 size: 13 residues. Germline CDR1 reads ENHRY; CDR2 reads SYGVKD. This chain's CDR3 is CAIGTREYNEQFF. DNA of the CDR3: TGTGCCATCGGAACTAGGGAGTACAATGAGCAGTTCTTC.